This TCR beta chain stems from a study of blood T cells in healthy people across ages. Details on this clonotype: The antigen remains unidentified.

Study findings and constraints: Changes in expanded clonotypes were possibly confounded, as the CMV status of donors was unknown.

V was pared by 5 bases and J by 4 bases, with 11 bases of the junction left unmatched. In germline, CDR1 is SEHNR, CDR2 FQNEAQ (reference sequence). The CDR3 covers 17 residues. The authors ran a second PCR of about 6 to 12 cycles using a sample-barcoded 5' primer and a J-beta primer mix. One entry per CDR3 protein results from TCRdb running MiXCR on the 5' RACE reads. Of roughly 800,000 distinct CDR3 sequences listed, 20% to 30% are singletons. This sample also appeared in a second study, on T cells of mothers and their children. That work adds: The study obtained over 9.5 million TCR beta CDR3 reads per mother and a few million per child.

The TCR comes from a boy between 5 and 17 years old in good health. Sequencing was done on a sample of blood. V gene TRBV7-9 combines with J gene TRBJ1-4; TRBD1 aligns across 9 bases. The CDR3 here is CASSPPRRTGDNEKLFF. In DNA, the CDR3 is TGTGCCAGCAGCCCTCCTCGAAGGACAGGGGATAATGAAAAACTGTTTTTT.